These 24 T cell receptor beta chains came from one sample sequenced in a study of shared clonotypes between healthy human individuals (dated by TCRdb to the early 2020s). Libraries were made using the immunoSEQ multiplex PCR assay. This immuneACCESS table, as held by TCRdb, lists in-frame sequences with V and J called but not all clones. Of the missing ones, under half trace to an unresolved V gene in checked studies; the others have no known cause. For this sample there are more than 900,000 clones; around three quarters appear just once. The ten largest clones capture around 0.61% of the sample. The source material was memory CD4+ T cells from PBMCs. Interpreted using the paper, the cell subset or site label stands for: CD45RA-negative fraction. These receptor sequences come from a man aged 18 to 30 in good health. Some clones in this sample may be carry-over from other donors' samples.

This clone has just a few counts. V gene TRBV6-1 combines with J gene TRBJ1-4, with D possibly TRBD1 on 6 matching bases. V gave up 4 bases and J gave up 9 bases, with 21 bases separating them. The CDR3 covers 16 residues. The germline V gene encodes CDR1 MNHNS and CDR2 SASEGT. CDR3 coding DNA: TGTGCCAGCAGTGGTATCCCCGGGACCCAGGGGAAAAAACTGTTTTTT. The encoded protein is CASSGIPGTQGKKLFF.

The chain employs TRBV5-6 and TRBJ2-1; 11 nucleotides line up with TRBD2. Trimming at V came to 2 bases and at J to 7 bases, leaving 11 bases not matched to a gene. Per germline, CDR1 SGHDT and CDR2 YYEEEE. The CDR3 extends over 17 amino acids. For the CDR3, the DNA is TGTGCCAGCAGCTTCTTACCGGGACTAGCGGAAGTAAATGAGCAGTTCTTC. Translated: CASSFLPGLAEVNEQFF. The whole variable domain, remainder taken from reference TRBV5-6 and TRBJ2-1, is DAGVTQSPTHLIKTRGQQVTLRCSPKSGHDTVSWYQQALGQGPQFIFQYYEEEERQRGNFPDRFSGHQFPNYSSELNVNALLLGDSALYLCASSFLPGLAEVNEQFFGPGTRLTVL.

This chain connects TRBV30 to TRBJ1-3; tentative D call: TRBD1 (6 bases). Trimming took 3 bases from V and 4 from J, leaving 19 bases between them. The CDR3 spans 16 residues. The germline V gene has CDR1 GTSNPN and CDR2 SVGIG (reference sequence). The CDR3 is CAWRTQGHAGGNTIYF. CDR3 DNA: TGTGCCTGGAGAACACAGGGCCATGCGGGAGGAAACACCATATATTTT.

The chain has TRBV4-1 and TRBJ2-7; no clear D gene. V gave up 4 bases and J gave up 3 bases, with 16 bases separating them. The V gene's germline CDR1 is MGHRA and CDR2 YSYEKL. The CDR3 runs 15 residues. This CDR3 reads CASSRLELENYEQYF. The CDR3 coding sequence is TGCGCCAGCAGCCGCCTAGAGCTGGAGAACTACGAGCAGTACTTC.

This clone was seen a few times. The genes are TRBV25-1 and TRBJ2-5; no reliable D call. The length of the CDR3 is 16 residues. Per the germline V gene, CDR1 is MGHDK and CDR2 is SYGVNS. Trimming stripped 3 bases from V and 0 bases from J, with 14 bases between. The CDR3 sequence is CASSDPGANYQETQYF. CDR3 sequence (DNA): TGTGCCAGCAGTGATCCTGGAGCCAACTACCAAGAGACCCAGTACTTC.

Written as DNA, the CDR3 is TGTGCCAGCACCTGGGAGGAAGGCGATCAGCCCCAGCATTTT. Translation gives CASTWEEGDQPQHF. V and J are TRBV11-2 and TRBJ1-5; D is unclear. Trimming stripped 7 bases from V and 5 bases from J, with 15 bases between. Germline CDR1 is SGHAT and CDR2 is FQNNGV. The length of the CDR3 is 14 residues.

The gene calls are TRBV7-2 and TRBJ2-2; D gene uncertain. This CDR3 comprises 13 residues. The ends were cut back, 5 bases at V and 8 bases at J, with 12 bases in the middle. In germline, CDR1 is SGHTA, CDR2 FQGNSA. The CDR3 loop is CASSADARGELFF. The CDR3 nucleotides read TGTGCCAGCAGCGCCGACGCCCGAGGGGAGCTGTTTTTT.

This chain joins TRBV7-8 and TRBJ2-7; D is ambiguous. V lost 0 bases and J lost 0, with 12 bases in between. The CDR3 totals 16 residues. Germline V gene data show CDR1 as SGHVS and CDR2 as FQNEAQ. This CDR3 reads CASSLAGQLSSYEQYF. CDR3 nucleotide sequence: TGTGCCAGCAGCTTAGCGGGCCAGCTTTCCTCCTACGAGCAGTACTTC.

This clone was observed a few times. CDR3 in amino acids: CASSITGAYGYTF. The CDR3 bases are TGTGCCAGTAGTATAACAGGGGCCTATGGCTACACCTTC. The rearrangement joins TRBV19 to TRBJ1-2, with TRBD1 identical over 7 bases. V lost 2 bases to trimming and J lost 4 bases; unmatched junction nucleotides: 1. The CDR3 consists of 13 residues. Per the germline V gene, CDR1 is LNHDA and CDR2 is SQIVND (reference sequence).

This clone was counted a single time. The chain has TRBV7-2 and TRBJ1-5; D is possibly TRBD1 (5 bases). This CDR3 is 15 amino acids long. Germline V gene sequence: CDR1 SGHTA, CDR2 FQGNSA. Trimming cost V 1 base and J 0 bases, with 7 bases left between them. The CDR3 sequence is CASSLVQDSNQPQHF. DNA for the CDR3: TGTGCCAGCAGCTTAGTACAGGATAGCAATCAGCCCCAGCATTTT.

The genes are TRBV9 and TRBJ2-7; D not certain. Per the germline V gene, CDR1 is SGDLS and CDR2 is YYNGEE. This CDR3 contains 13 residues. Deletions cut 1 base from V and 1 base from J, with 6 bases between. The CDR3 protein is CASSVTPSYEQYF. CDR3 nucleotides: TGTGCCAGCAGCGTAACGCCGTCCTACGAGCAGTACTTC.

This clone was picked up many times. This sequence joins TRBV5-1 and TRBJ2-3, with TRBD2 matching over 10 bases. V lost 4 bases, J lost 1 base, and 3 bases stayed unmatched. CDR1 and CDR2 (germline): SGHRS, YFSETQ. This CDR3 is 15 amino acids long. CDR3 protein: CASSTGTSGTDTQYF. In DNA, the CDR3 is TGCGCCAGCAGCACCGGGACTAGCGGCACAGATACGCAGTATTTT.

The chain is built from TRBV4-1 and TRBJ1-2; no clear D. Trimming shortened V by 1 base and J by 8 bases, and 5 bases separated the two germline ends. The CDR3 totals 11 residues. Germline CDR1 is MGHRA and CDR2 is YSYEKL. The CDR3 here is CASSQAGGYTF. CDR3 bases: TGCGCCAGCAGCCAAGCAGGAGGCTACACCTTC.

This clone has a handful of counts. The sample carries other DNA sequences with the same CDR3. The rearrangement joins TRBV29-1 to TRBJ1-1; D call uncertain. Per germline, CDR1 SQVTM and CDR2 ANQGSEA. The CDR3 spans 12 residues. V lost 7 bases to trimming and J lost 1 base, with 10 bases between them. CDR3 protein: CSASPGNTEAFF. DNA for the CDR3: TGCAGCGCAAGCCCAGGGAACACTGAAGCTTTCTTT. Drawing the rest from reference TRBV29-1 and TRBJ1-1, the complete variable domain is SAVISQKPSRDICQRGTSLTIQCQVDSQVTMMFWYRQQPGQSLTLIATANQGSEATYESGFVIDKFPISRPNLTFSTLTVSNMSPEDSSIYLCSASPGNTEAFFGQGTRLTVV.

This clone was detected only a few times. The chain employs TRBV30 and TRBJ2-7; 8 nucleotides agree with TRBD2. The CDR3 consists of 16 residues. The germline CDR1 and CDR2 sequences are GTSNPN and SVGIG (reference sequence). V dropped 7 bases and J dropped 0; count of bases not matched to a gene: 14. Here the CDR3 DNA reads TGTGCCTACTCGTTATATCTGAGCGGGAGCTCCTACGAGCAGTACTTC. Translation gives CAYSLYLSGSSYEQYF.

The chain uses TRBV7-3 and TRBJ2-3; D may be TRBD1 (5 bases). V lost 3 bases, J lost 6 bases, and 19 bases lay in between. The CDR3 consists of 16 residues. The germline V gene has CDR1 SGHTA and CDR2 FQGTGA. The CDR3 here is CASSFQRGRPADTQYF. As DNA, the CDR3 is TGTGCCAGCAGCTTTCAAAGGGGCCGGCCGGCGGATACGCAGTATTTT. Variable domain in full (rest from reference TRBV7-3 and TRBJ2-3): GAGVSQTPSNKVTEKGKYVELRCDPISGHTALYWYRQSLGQGPEFLIYFQGTGAADDSGLPNDRFFAVRPEGSVSTLKIQRTERGDSAVYLCASSFQRGRPADTQYFGPGTRLTVL.

There are a few counts of this clone. The chain carries TRBV29-1 and TRBJ1-1, with a tentative D call TRBD1 (6 bases). V was clipped by 6 bases and J by 1 base, with 15 bases between them. The V gene's germline CDR1 is SQVTM and CDR2 ANQGSEA. This CDR3 comprises 14 residues. CDR3 sequence reads: CSVEGVTRNTEAFF. CDR3 nucleotides: TGCAGCGTGGAGGGGGTTACCAGGAACACTGAAGCTTTCTTT.

The chain uses TRBV18 and TRBJ1-4; D remains ambiguous. Between the trimmed V and J ends, which lost 0 bases and 7 bases, there was a span of 12 bases. Germline V lookup: CDR1 KGHSH, CDR2 LQKENI. The CDR3 runs to 15 residues. The CDR3: CASSPPVSMSEKLFF. The CDR3 bases are TGTGCCAGCTCACCACCTGTTTCCATGTCTGAAAAACTGTTTTTT.

The chain joins TRBV11-1 to TRBJ2-2; D gene ambiguous. The CDR3 runs 16 residues. Germline V CDR1 and CDR2: SGHAT, FQDESV (reference sequence). The ends were cut back, 5 bases at V and 1 base at J, with 14 bases in the middle. In DNA form, the CDR3 reads TGTGCCAGCAGCCCCTCGGGCAGGATGAACACCGGGGAGCTGTTTTTT. Translated, it gives CASSPSGRMNTGELFF.

This rearrangement joins TRBV2 to TRBJ2-7; D is unresolved. The V gene's germline CDR1 is SNHLY and CDR2 FYNNEI. This CDR3 has 13 amino acids. The ends were cut back, 4 bases at V and 0 bases at J, with 7 bases in the middle. This CDR3 is CASSVTLSYEQYF. Here the CDR3 DNA reads TGTGCCAGCAGTGTCACCCTCTCCTACGAGCAGTACTTC.

This chain connects TRBV30 to TRBJ1-6, with TRBD1 matching over 8 bases. The length of the CDR3 is 16 residues. Germline CDR1 and CDR2: GTSNPN and SVGIG (reference sequence). Trimming at V came to 5 bases and at J to 5 bases, leaving 11 bases not matched to a gene. DNA for the CDR3: TGTGCCTGGGCATCCTCTAGGACAGGGAATAATTCACCCCTCCACTTT. It specifies CAWASSRTGNNSPLHF.

The chain carries TRBV7-9 and TRBJ2-5; either TRBD1 or TRBD2 may supply D (5 bases each). The CDR3 runs 14 residues. The germline gives CDR1 SEHNR, CDR2 FQNEAQ (reference sequence). The V and J ends lost 3 bases and 1 base respectively, with 9 bases between them. The CDR3 region is CASSFYGTQETQYF. CDR3 in DNA: TGTGCCAGCAGCTTCTACGGGACCCAAGAGACCCAGTACTTC.

Comment on this clone: A far larger clone is one base from this, pointing to a likely read error. Additional DNA sequences in this sample encode the identical CDR3. The DNA for the CDR3 is TGCGCCTGGAGTGAGTTCACAGGGAGAGGAGAAAAACTGTTTTTT. Its protein product is CAWSEFTGRGEKLFF. The chain carries TRBV30 and TRBJ1-4, with a weak D call TRBD1 (6 bases). CDR1 is GTSNPN, CDR2 SVGIG, per germline (reference sequence). The CDR3 is 15 amino acids.

The rearrangement joins TRBV2 to TRBJ2-7; no reliable D call. Germline V CDR1 and CDR2: SNHLY, FYNNEI. CDR3 size: 12 residues. Trimming cost V 6 bases and J 2 bases, with 8 bases left between them. CDR3 DNA: TGTGCCAGCAGGGACCATGCCTACGAGCAGTACTTC. It specifies CASRDHAYEQYF.